This TCR beta chain was observed in a study of blood T cell repertoires in COVID-19 (dated by TCRdb to the early 2020s). Background for the entire study: Samples covering the acute and convalescent phases of COVID-19 were provided by collaborators in the United States, Italy and Spain. The prospective study material was composed of cDNA or gDNA derived from T cells, B-cell-depleted T cells, or PBMCs. Deeply sampled blood TCRbeta repertoires from subjects exposed to, actively infected with, or recovered from COVID-19 were included in the dataset. The repertoires were released in a freely available public database intended as a resource for research on the immune response to SARS-CoV-2. Samples came from the ongoing ImmuneRACE study (first 160 participants) plus 1,254 subjects from 6 global collaborators. Sample metadata almost always included a de-identified subject ID, COVID-19 status, age in years and sex. Where available, HLA class I and class II types were taken from metadata supplied by the sample provider and were not determined by assay-based typing. What the authors observed across the whole study: The amount of clinical and demographic metadata varied by source and participant and was provided uncurated.

Each collaborating institution followed its own protocols to collect whole blood in K2EDTA tubes. For TCRbeta analysis, collaborator samples were shipped as frozen whole blood, as isolated PBMCs, or as DNA extracted from either sample type. TCRbeta CDR3 regions were amplified from genomic DNA by means of the immunoSEQ Assay, a bias-controlled multiplex PCR. Regarding the original processing steps: Nucleated cell counts per sample were estimated from amplification of reference gene primers within the assay. Sequence reads were collapsed and filtered to measure the absolute abundance of every unique TCRbeta CDR3 rearrangement. For each sample, productive Simpson clonality was calculated as the square root of Simpson's diversity index across productive rearrangements. TCRdb carries this immuneACCESS record with in-frame sequences only. Its versions omit some clonotypes, under half of them owing to an unresolved V gene in the studies checked, with the rest unexplained. V and J calls and clone size are as listed in that table; D and trimming were resolved from the DNA. Across this sample there are about 130,000 clones, with about 84% seen only once. The ten most abundant clones make up about 12% of the sample.

Counted from cysteine to phenylalanine, this CDR3 has 17 amino acids. The DNA shown is the 51-base CDR3, in frame from base 1. V ends up 1 base short and J 0 bases short, with an unmatched junction base count of 3. Looking up the germline V gene yields CDR1 LGHNA and CDR2 YNFKEQ. Worth noting for this clone: Its antigen is not yet known. Base qualities were left out, and no much larger clone turns up one base away.

This sequence was found in a woman aged 55 to 70 with acute or convalescent COVID-19. The V and J segments used are TRBV4-2 and TRBJ2-2, with TRBD2 matching 9 junction bases. Source material: peripheral blood. At the DNA level, the sequence is TGTGCCAGCAGCCAAGGAGCGGGGGGACCGAACACCGGGGAGCTGTTTTTT. This translates into CASSQGAGGPNTGELFF.